Following are 16 T cell receptor beta chains from one sample sequenced in a study of CD8 T cells in Susac syndrome. An amount of RNA that ranged from roughly 0.45 to 1 ug was reverse transcribed with random hexamers. TCRdb recomputed calls from the immunoSEQ multiplex PCR reads with MiXCR, one row per CDR3 protein. The sample lists some 120,000 distinct CDR3 sequences, around 94% occurring once. Input material: CD8+ T cells from PBMCs. The source is a human donor with Susac syndrome.

The genes are TRBV27 and TRBJ2-7, with D perhaps TRBD1 (6 bases). The CDR3 loop spans 14 amino acids. V lost 5 bases and J lost 1, with 12 bases in between. Germline V gives CDR1 MNHEY, CDR2 SMNVEV (reference sequence). CDR3 sequence: CASSPSRGSYEQYF. The CDR3 DNA reads as TGTGCCAGCAGTCCATCGAGGGGGTCCTACGAGCAGTACTTC.

The chain employs TRBV4-1 and TRBJ1-1; 8 positions match TRBD1. The germline V gene has CDR1 MGHRA and CDR2 YSYEKL. The CDR3 covers 16 residues. V was pared by 4 bases and J by 7 bases, with 14 bases of the junction left unmatched. Written as DNA, the CDR3 is TGCGCCAGCAGCCCGCAAGAGGGGACAGGCCCCCATGAAGCTTTCTTT. As protein: CASSPQEGTGPHEAFF.

V is TRBV14 and J is TRBJ2-3, with D possibly being TRBD1 (6 bases). The CDR3 has 15 residues. V lost 7 bases and J lost 5, with 19 bases in between. Germline V gives CDR1 SGHDN, CDR2 FVKESK. CDR3 nucleotides: TGTGCCAGCAACGAACAGGGATTGGGTGGAGATACGCAGTATTTT. Translation: CASNEQGLGGDTQYF.

The chain links TRBV28 to TRBJ2-5; 11 bases match TRBD2. The length of the CDR3 is 18 residues. Germline V gives CDR1 MDHEN, CDR2 SYDVKM. Trimming at V came to 5 bases and at J to 5 bases, leaving 16 bases not matched to a gene. CDR3 loop: CASSSMTSGERFVETQYF. In DNA form, the CDR3 reads TGTGCCAGCAGTAGCATGACTAGCGGGGAACGATTCGTGGAGACCCAGTACTTC.

A single count supports this clonotype. The chain couples TRBV5-6 to TRBJ2-4; a weak D match, TRBD2 (6 bases). This CDR3 region has 15 residues. Germline CDR1 reads SGHDT; CDR2 reads YYEEEE. Between the trimmed V and J ends, which lost 0 bases and 8 bases, there was a span of 15 bases. The CDR3 DNA reads as TGTGCCAGCAGCTTGGAGGGGACTCCATGGCACATTCAGTACTTC. Amino acid sequence: CASSLEGTPWHIQYF.

This chain uses TRBV13 with TRBJ2-7, with D unclear. The CDR3 consists of 15 residues. CDR1 is PRHDT and CDR2 is FYEKMQ in the germline V gene (reference sequence). V was shortened by 5 bases and J by 3 bases, with 17 bases between the two germline ends. The CDR3 reads CASSPRQVNDYEQYF. CDR3 nucleotides: TGTGCCAGCAGCCCTCGGCAGGTTAACGACTACGAGCAGTACTTC.

This chain links TRBV12-3 or TRBV12-4 with TRBJ2-7; 9 bases are a match to TRBD1. CDR3 size: 14 residues. Trimming at V came to 6 bases and at J to 1 base, leaving 4 bases not matched to a gene. The CDR3 reads CASRWTGASYEQYF. The CDR3 DNA reads TGTGCCAGCAGATGGACAGGGGCATCCTACGAGCAGTACTTC.

The chain uses TRBV6-5 and TRBJ1-1; no clear D gene. The CDR3 is made up of 16 amino acids. V was clipped by 0 bases and J by 2 bases, with 13 bases between them. Germline CDR1 is MNHEY and CDR2 is SVGAGI. The CDR3 coding sequence is TGTGCCAGCAGTTACTCTCGGAATTCTATTAACACTGAAGCTTTCTTT. It is translated as CASSYSRNSINTEAFF.

The CDR3 DNA is TGCAGTGCTAGAAGTATTGACAGTCTCGAGCAGTACTTC. The encoded protein is CSARSIDSLEQYF. The chain recombines TRBV20-1 with TRBJ2-7, with a possible D match to TRBD1 (5 bases). Deletions cut 2 bases from V and 6 bases from J, with 14 bases between. Germline CDR1 and CDR2: DFQATT and SNEGSKA (reference sequence). This CDR3 spans 13 amino acids.

V and J are TRBV12-3 or TRBV12-4 and TRBJ2-5; D is unresolved. The CDR3 consists of 12 residues. Trimming removed 1 base at V and 5 bases at J, with 5 bases between. Written as DNA, the CDR3 is TGTGCCAGCAGTTTAGGGGCGGAGACCCAGTACTTC. It translates to CASSLGAETQYF.

CDR3 residues: CVAGVNEQFF. CDR3 DNA: TGTGTAGCGGGAGTCAATGAGCAGTTCTTC. The chain has TRBV6-2 or TRBV6-3 and TRBJ2-1, with 9 positions matching TRBD2. The germline V gene has CDR1 MNHEY and CDR2 SVGEGT. The CDR3 has 10 amino acids.

V is TRBV15 and J is TRBJ2-3; 7 bases match TRBD1. CDR1 is LNHNV, CDR2 YYDKDF, per germline (reference sequence). After removal of 6 bases from V and 2 bases from J, the junction contained 5 bases not matched to a gene. This CDR3 is built from 14 residues. CDR3 amino acids: CATRSTGDTDTQYF. In DNA form, the CDR3 reads TGTGCCACCAGGAGTACAGGGGACACAGATACGCAGTATTTT.

The chain employs TRBV7-9 and TRBJ1-1; 7 bases agree with TRBD1. Trimming took 6 bases from V and 6 from J; bases not matched to a gene: 7. CDR1 and CDR2 from the germline V gene are SEHNR and FQNEAQ (reference sequence). The CDR3 runs to 13 residues. CDR3 residues: CASSFTTGAEAFF. The CDR3 nucleotides read TGTGCCAGCAGTTTCACAACAGGGGCTGAAGCTTTCTTT.

The gene calls are TRBV9 and TRBJ1-2; D gene unclear. From germline, CDR1 is SGDLS and CDR2 YYNGEE. Trimming stripped 7 bases from V and 4 bases from J, with 11 bases between. This CDR3 contains 12 residues. CDR3 sequence: CASHNLSYGYTF. Here the CDR3 DNA reads TGTGCCAGCCACAACCTTTCCTATGGCTACACCTTC.

The chain couples TRBV30 to TRBJ2-7; D perhaps matches TRBD1 (7 bases). The CDR3 is 18 amino acids. The V and J ends lost 1 base and 2 bases respectively, with 24 bases between them. CDR1 is GTSNPN, CDR2 SVGIG, per germline (reference sequence). CDR3 residues: CAWSDGGTVLWVTYEQYF. The CDR3 coding sequence is TGTGCCTGGAGTGACGGAGGGACAGTTTTATGGGTGACCTACGAGCAGTACTTC.

Here the CDR3 reads CASSPRSAPNTEAFF. The CDR3 coding sequence is TGTGCCAGCAGCCCACGCTCCGCTCCCAACACTGAAGCTTTCTTT. V and J are TRBV9 and TRBJ1-1; no clear D gene. This CDR3 has 15 residues. Between the trimmed V and J ends, which lost 4 bases and 2 bases, there was a span of 15 bases. From germline, CDR1 is SGDLS and CDR2 YYNGEE.